This T cell receptor beta chain came from a study of T cell clones after liver transplantation. Assay: immunoSEQ multiplex PCR; the TCRdb copy retains only in-frame clones and omits some. The table lists about 4,800 clones, approximately 30% of them singletons. About this clone itself: Its antigen is not known.

Germline V gene data show CDR1 as MNHEY and CDR2 as SMNVEV (reference sequence). The V end lost 2 bases, the J end lost 0 bases, and 13 bases lay between the germline ends. The CDR3 runs 16 residues. TCRbeta sequences of proliferating CFSE-low MLR cells were labeled alloreactive. This chain connects TRBV27 to TRBJ1-1, with D unclear. The sample was CD4+ T cells from cultured PBMCs. This clonotype was sampled from a human patient who received a liver transplant. Some T cells here may be from the graft donor. As DNA, the CDR3 is TGTGCCAGCAGTTTACGGGGTGGAAGAATGAACACTGAAGCTTTCTTT. Amino acids: CASSLRGGRMNTEAFF.